The rows below give T cell receptor beta chains drawn from one sample of a study of T cell responses to AZD1222 COVID-19 vaccine. Produced via immunoSEQ multiplex PCR; TCRdb's table is partial and in-frame only. The sample records 90,000 to 95,000 clones, approximately 90% being singletons. The sample was peripheral blood, taken on day 0 of AZD1222 vaccination. Receptor source: an adult in good health. Both conserved end residues are part of each CDR3. D genes are given only for firm matches. Clone size appears in some rows only: once, few, many, or a class for an expanded clone.

CASSDRDRGANYGYTF TGTGCCAGCAGTGACCGGGACAGGGGCGCGAACTATGGCTACACCTTC TRBV6-1 TRBD1 NA TRBJ1-2
CASKPSGQANEKLFF TGTGCCAGCAAGCCCTCGGGACAGGCTAATGAAAAACTGTTTTTT TRBV4-2 TRBD1 NA TRBJ1-4
CASTVSGNVYEQYF TGTGCCAGCACCGTAAGCGGGAACGTCTACGAGCAGTACTTC TRBV5-4 TRBD2 NA TRBJ2-7
CAWKTPGTGRTGELFF TGTGCCTGGAAAACTCCCGGGACAGGGCGAACCGGGGAGCTGTTTTTT TRBV30 TRBD1 NA TRBJ2-2
CSARAADGYTF TGCAGTGCTAGAGCGGCAGATGGCTACACCTTC TRBV20-1 NA NA TRBJ1-2
CASSPDRGLLNEQFF TGTGCCAGCTCACCGGACAGGGGACTTCTTAATGAGCAGTTCTTC TRBV18 TRBD1 NA TRBJ2-1
CASSVFGGVGTDTQYF TGTGCCAGCAGCGTTTTTGGGGGAGTGGGCACAGATACGCAGTATTTT TRBV7-2 NA once TRBJ2-3
CASSNTGNTEAFF TGTGCCAGCAGTAATACAGGAAACACTGAAGCTTTCTTT TRBV6-4 NA NA TRBJ1-1
CASSRRLSGDTDTQYF TGTGCCAGCAGCCGCCGACTGAGCGGGGATACAGATACGCAGTATTTT TRBV4-2 TRBD2 NA TRBJ2-3
CASQDRLNTEAFF TGTGCCTCACAGGACAGGCTGAACACTGAAGCTTTCTTT TRBV10-3 TRBD1 few TRBJ1-1
CASSLEVSGGTEAFF TGTGCCAGCAGCTTGGAAGTTTCTGGGGGGACTGAAGCTTTCTTT TRBV5-5 NA NA TRBJ1-1
CASSFGPQQAEKLFF TGTGCCAGCTCCTTCGGGCCTCAACAGGCGGAAAAACTGTTTTTT TRBV18 NA NA TRBJ1-4
CASRQDNANYGYTF TGCGCCAGCAGACAGGACAATGCTAACTATGGCTACACCTTC TRBV5-1 NA NA TRBJ1-2
CASSSLTGVDNTIYF TGTGCCAGCAGTTCATTGACAGGGGTTGACAACACCATATATTTT TRBV28 TRBD1 NA TRBJ1-3
CAISDLGGGYTF TGTGCCATCAGTGATCTGGGGGGTGGCTACACCTTC TRBV10-3 NA few TRBJ1-2
CASSLGSGGTEAFF TGTGCCAGCAGCTTAGGATCGGGGGGCACTGAAGCTTTCTTT TRBV7-9 NA few TRBJ1-1
CASRGVDNSPLHF TGTGCCAGCAGGGGGGTGGATAATTCACCCCTCCACTTT TRBV6-5 NA NA TRBJ1-6
CASSDLEETQYF TGTGCCAGCAGTGATCTGGAAGAGACCCAGTACTTC TRBV6-1 NA NA TRBJ2-5
CASRGDSLTGEQYF TGTGCCAGCAGGGGAGACTCCCTCACGGGCGAGCAGTACTTC TRBV2 NA many TRBJ2-7
CASSLPTGPYTF TGTGCCAGCAGCTTACCCACAGGTCCCTACACCTTC TRBV7-9 NA NA TRBJ1-2
CSASSGSYEQYF TGCAGTGCTAGTTCAGGGTCCTACGAGCAGTACTTC TRBV20-1 NA NA TRBJ2-7
CASRKQGLRGDEQFF TGCGCCAGCAGGAAGCAGGGACTTAGGGGGGATGAGCAGTTCTTC TRBV5-1 NA once TRBJ2-1
CASSLTGAGELFF TGCGCCAGCAGCCTAACAGGTGCCGGGGAGCTGTTTTTT TRBV10-1 NA NA TRBJ2-2
CASSPPLGLANNEQFF TGTGCCAGCTCACCACCGCTGGGGCTTGCTAACAATGAGCAGTTCTTC TRBV18 NA NA TRBJ2-1
CASSFRAEGRLTF TGTGCCAGCAGCTTTCGGGCTGAGGGACGCCTCACCTTC TRBV5-8 NA NA TRBJ1-2
CAWSASGATPSF TGTGCCTGGAGTGCCTCGGGGGCTACTCCCTCCTTC TRBV30 NA NA TRBJ1-2
CASSVRGAHTGELFF TGTGCCAGCAGCGTGAGGGGGGCGCACACCGGGGAGCTGTTTTTT TRBV5-6 NA NA TRBJ2-2
CASRVVAGVGETQYF TGTGCCAGCAGGGTGGTCGCGGGAGTCGGAGAGACCCAGTACTTC TRBV6-5 TRBD2 NA TRBJ2-5
CASKPTTGRAFF TGCGCCAGCAAACCCACCACAGGGAGAGCTTTCTTT TRBV10-1 NA NA TRBJ1-1
CASSFGQGEQYF TGCGCCAGCAGCTTTGGACAGGGGGAGCAGTACTTC TRBV5-1 TRBD1 NA TRBJ2-7
CARVGLQGGNTEAFF TGCGCCAGGGTGGGGTTACAGGGAGGGAACACTGAAGCTTTCTTT TRBV10-2 NA NA TRBJ1-1
CASSEGGARDEKLFF TGTGCCAGCAGTGAAGGAGGGGCGCGGGATGAAAAACTGTTTTTT TRBV6-1 NA few TRBJ1-4
CARGRDRVCLGEKLFF TGTGCCAGAGGGCGGGACAGGGTATGCCTCGGGGAAAAACTGTTTTTT TRBV7-4 TRBD1 NA TRBJ1-4
CASSLDRVGNTEAFF TGCGCCAGCAGCTTGGACAGGGTAGGGAACACTGAAGCTTTCTTT TRBV5-1 NA once TRBJ1-1
CASSPLGNTQYF TGTGCCAGCAGCCCACTCGGAAATACGCAGTATTTT TRBV11-2 NA NA TRBJ2-3
CASSSGGGTEAFF TGTGCCAGCAGTTCCGGGGGAGGCACTGAAGCTTTCTTT TRBV12-3/TRBV12-4 NA NA TRBJ1-1
CASSYVGTGDYEQYF TGTGCCAGCAGTTATGTCGGGACAGGGGATTACGAGCAGTACTTC TRBV6-5 TRBD1 NA TRBJ2-7
CASSSGGVAQETQYF TGCGCCAGCAGCTCTGGAGGGGTAGCGCAGGAGACCCAGTACTTC TRBV5-1 NA few TRBJ2-5
CASRIDRGIHEQYF TGTGCCAGCAGGATAGACAGGGGGATTCACGAGCAGTACTTC TRBV2 TRBD1 NA TRBJ2-7
CASSQVDTSYEQYF TGTGCCAGCAGCCAGGTTGACACCTCCTACGAGCAGTACTTC TRBV4-2 NA NA TRBJ2-7